The clone carrying this T cell receptor beta chain was detected once. Its antigen is currently unknown. Trimming removed 3 bases from V and 2 bases from J; junction bases left unmatched: 8. The V gene's germline CDR1 is KGHSH and CDR2 LQKENI. The CDR3 is made up of 16 amino acids. This entry belongs to a study of siplizumab effects on memory and regulatory T cells. Study results and limitations: Alloreactive CD4+ clones that could be mapped were on average about 71% Treg-derived with siplizumab, against over 25% in controls. Alloreactive sequences tracing back to unstimulated CD4+ memory cells fell significantly with siplizumab.

Data came from immunoSEQ multiplex PCR; TCRdb stores just in-frame clones and leaves some out. The sample shows tens of thousands of clones, roughly 89% of them seen only once. Material for sequencing was CD8+ T cells sorted from blood. This receptor was taken from a human donor in good health. This chain connects TRBV18 to TRBJ2-3; 7 bases are a match to TRBD1. The CDR3, as DNA: TGTGCCAGCTCACCCCCCGGACAGGCGGACACAGATACGCAGTATTTT. Encoded protein: CASSPPGQADTDTQYF.